This passage covers 2 T cell receptor beta chains from one sample sequenced in a study of blood T cell repertoires in COVID-19. Clones were read by immunoSEQ multiplex PCR, and TCRdb kept only the in-frame ones, dropping some. Of about 20,000 clones listed, about 89% are singletons. Sequencing was carried out using peripheral blood. The source of these receptors is a human donor in a cohort sampled during active COVID-19.

The CDR3 protein is CASSPEIPISGEQFF. The CDR3 region has the DNA TGTGCCAGCAGCCCGGAAATTCCAATTAGCGGGGAGCAGTTCTTC. V gene TRBV5-4 combines with J gene TRBJ2-1, with TRBD2 identical over 7 bases. The germline gives CDR1 SGHNT, CDR2 YYREEE (reference sequence). The CDR3 has 15 residues. Germline trimming cut 4 bases from V and 10 bases from J; bases unmatched to any gene: 14.

The V gene is TRBV28, the J gene TRBJ1-2, with D perhaps matching TRBD1 (5 bases). V gave up 11 bases and J gave up 4 bases, with 14 bases separating them. Looked up from germline, CDR1 is MDHEN and CDR2 is SYDVKM. The CDR3 has 12 residues. The DNA of the CDR3 is TGTGCCGTTACGGGGGACGCCTATGGCTACACCTTC. It translates to CAVTGDAYGYTF.